What follows are 15 T cell receptor beta chains derived from one specimen sequenced in a study of OX40 agonist ivuxolimab in advanced cancers. Some clones are missing from TCRdb's copy, which holds only in-frame ones; the method was immunoSEQ multiplex PCR. The table has about 93,000 clones, just over 90% seen once. This specimen consisted of CD4+ or CD8+ T cells sorted from blood, obtained in a trial of the OX40 agonist ivuxolimab. These receptors were collected from an adult with an advanced solid tumor such as melanoma, head and neck, liver or kidney cancer.

In this sample, this clone turned up once. The chain carries TRBV2 and TRBJ2-3; 9 positions agree with TRBD2. CDR3 length: 15 amino acids. From germline, CDR1 is SNHLY and CDR2 FYNNEI. The V and J ends lost 7 bases and 1 base, in that order; junction bases with no gene match: 6. This CDR3 is CASTRGLAGTDTQYF. The CDR3 DNA reads TGTGCCAGCACCCGGGGACTAGCCGGCACAGATACGCAGTATTTT. Based on the CDR3 plus reference TRBV2 and TRBJ2-3, the full variable domain is EPEVTQTPSHQVTQMGQEVILRCVPISNHLYFYWYRQILGQKVEFLVSFYNNEISEKSEIFDDQFSVERPDGSNFTLKIRSTKLEDSAMYFCASTRGLAGTDTQYFGPGTRLTVL.

The chain combines TRBV2 with TRBJ2-1; TRBD2 matches at 9 bases. V dropped 7 bases and J dropped 7; count of bases not matched to a gene: 5. The CDR3 runs to 13 residues. CDR1 and CDR2 from the germline V gene are SNHLY and FYNNEI. The CDR3, as DNA: TGTGCCAGCAACGCGGGGGGGCCTAATGAGCAGTTCTTC. Protein: CASNAGGPNEQFF.

The chain couples TRBV30 to TRBJ2-2, with 7 bases fitting TRBD2. V dropped 4 bases and J dropped 7; count of bases not matched to a gene: 12. Germline V gives CDR1 GTSNPN, CDR2 SVGIG (reference sequence). There are 15 residues in the CDR3. CDR3 nucleotide sequence: TGTGCCTGGACCTCGGGGGGAGGGAAGGGCGGGGAGCTGTTTTTT. Translated, it gives CAWTSGGGKGGELFF. Drawing the rest from reference TRBV30 and TRBJ2-2, the complete variable domain is SQTIHQWPATLVQPVGSPLSLECTVEGTSNPNLYWYRQAAGRGLQLLFYSVGIGQISSEVPQNLSASRPQDRQFILSSKKLLLSDSGFYLCAWTSGGGKGGELFFGEGSRLTVL.

The chain links TRBV6-1 to TRBJ2-6; D is ambiguous. The V end lost 4 bases, the J end lost 3 bases, and 4 bases lay between the germline ends. In germline, CDR1 is MNHNS, CDR2 SASEGT. This CDR3 is built from 13 residues. The CDR3 loop is CASSVDGANVLTF. Written as DNA, the CDR3 is TGTGCCAGCAGTGTCGATGGGGCCAACGTCCTGACTTTC.

The table lists this clone with a count of one. Germline is not matched at one junction end, which may reflect a read error. The chain employs TRBV5-1 and TRBJ2-1; unclear D gene. This CDR3 region has 11 residues. Germline CDR1 and CDR2: SGHRS and YFSETQ. CDR3 loop: CASSLYNEQFF. Here the CDR3 DNA reads TGTGCCAGCAGCTTGTACAATGAGCAGTTCTTC.

V gene TRBV5-1 combines with J gene TRBJ2-2; 7 bases line up with TRBD1. Losses at the gene ends were 2 bases for V and 0 bases for J; bases not matched to a gene: 1. The CDR3 is 15 amino acids. Germline V CDR1 and CDR2: SGHRS, YFSETQ. Written as DNA, the CDR3 is TGCGCCAGCAGCTTTACAGGGGCGAACACCGGGGAGCTGTTTTTT. It is translated as CASSFTGANTGELFF.

The chain couples TRBV6-6 to TRBJ1-2; D call uncertain. Trimming took 6 bases from V and 5 from J, leaving 13 bases between them. CDR1 and CDR2 from the germline V gene are MNHNY and SVGAGI (reference sequence). The CDR3 is 13 residues long. The CDR3 DNA reads TGTGCCAGCAGCCCCCCGTCCCTATATGGCTACACCTTC. This gives the protein CASSPPSLYGYTF.

The sample holds one count of this clone. V gene TRBV13 combines with J gene TRBJ1-2; tentative D call: TRBD1 (5 bases). Deletions cut 0 bases from V and 5 bases from J, with 10 bases between. The CDR3 runs to 14 residues. Germline loops: CDR1 PRHDT, CDR2 FYEKMQ (reference sequence). CDR3 loop: CASSLGVGPYGYTF. The DNA for the CDR3 is TGTGCCAGCAGCTTAGGCGTGGGACCGTATGGCTACACCTTC. Full variable domain (missing parts from reference TRBV13 and TRBJ1-2): AAGVIQSPRHLIKEKRETATLKCYPIPRHDTVYWYQQGPGQDPQFLISFYEKMQSDKGSIPDRFSAQQFSDYHSELNMSSLELGDSALYFCASSLGVGPYGYTFGSGTRLTVV.

The chain is built from TRBV30 and TRBJ2-5; 8 nucleotides agree with TRBD2. The end of the DNA fits TRBJ2-7 better, so the J call may be wrong. CDR1 and CDR2 (germline): GTSNPN, SVGIG (reference sequence). The CDR3 extends over 13 amino acids. The CDR3 is CAWSRGASYEQYF. In DNA form, the CDR3 reads TGTGCCTGGTCGCGGGGGGCCTCCTACGAGCAGTACTTC.

The chain couples TRBV5-6 to TRBJ1-2; 8 bases agree with TRBD1. This CDR3 has 15 residues. The germline CDR1 and CDR2 sequences are SGHDT and YYEEEE. Unmatched junction bases numbered 7, after V lost 3 bases and J lost 3 bases. In DNA, the CDR3 is TGTGCCAGCAGCTCCGGACAGGGATTTTACTATGGCTACACCTTC. This translates into CASSSGQGFYYGYTF. The full variable domain, rest sourced from reference TRBV5-6 and TRBJ1-2, is DAGVTQSPTHLIKTRGQQVTLRCSPKSGHDTVSWYQQALGQGPQFIFQYYEEEERQRGNFPDRFSGHQFPNYSSELNVNALLLGDSALYLCASSSGQGFYYGYTFGSGTRLTVV.

The rearrangement links TRBV5-1 to TRBJ2-2; TRBD1 matches 7 bases. This CDR3 has 18 residues. J was trimmed by 2 bases and V by 0 bases; bases with no gene match: 10. Germline V gene data show CDR1 as SGHRS and CDR2 as YFSETQ. CDR3 coding DNA: TGCGCCAGCAGCTTGGTCTTCCGGGACAGAGTAAACACCGGGGAGCTGTTTTTT. Translating it yields CASSLVFRDRVNTGELFF.

The genes are TRBV6-1 and TRBJ1-2; D is unresolved. The CDR3 is 12 residues long. Germline CDR1 and CDR2: MNHNS and SASEGT. V was cut by 4 bases and J by 2 bases, with 5 bases left in between. CDR3 residues: CASSVRNYGYTF. The CDR3 DNA sequence: TGTGCCAGCAGTGTGAGGAACTATGGCTACACCTTC.

CDR3 protein: CASSKEPGQGRETQYF. The CDR3 coding sequence is TGTGCCAGCAGCAAAGAACCGGGACAGGGGAGGGAGACCCAGTACTTC. V usage is TRBV21-1 and J usage is TRBJ2-5; the D call in the table, TRBD1, was not verified against the DNA. TRBV21-1 is designated a pseudogene. This CDR3 has 16 amino acids.

This clone was observed a handful of times. The chain couples TRBV21-1 to TRBJ2-7; no DNA check was done on the table's D call, TRBD2. TRBV21-1 is recorded as a pseudogene. The CDR3 covers 12 residues. In DNA, the CDR3 is TGTGCCAGCAGCAATTACCGGAGCGAGCAGTACTTC. This gives the protein CASSNYRSEQYF.

The chain carries TRBV5-6 and TRBJ2-7; D may correspond to TRBD1 or TRBD2 (6 bases each). The germline CDR1 and CDR2 sequences are SGHDT and YYEEEE. The CDR3 covers 16 residues. Deletions cut 3 bases from V and 4 bases from J, with 20 bases between. CDR3 coding DNA: TGTGCCAGCAGCTACGTCCCCGGGGGCCGGAGTTACGAGCAGTACTTC. Its protein is CASSYVPGGRSYEQYF. The full variable domain, with the rest looked up from reference TRBV5-6 and TRBJ2-7, is DAGVTQSPTHLIKTRGQQVTLRCSPKSGHDTVSWYQQALGQGPQFIFQYYEEEERQRGNFPDRFSGHQFPNYSSELNVNALLLGDSALYLCASSYVPGGRSYEQYFGPGTRLTVT.